Below are 32 T cell receptor beta chains sequenced from a single sample in a study of CD8+ T cells in alopecia areata. The authors extracted RNA and reverse transcribed it into cDNA as the sequencing template. Data came from immunoSEQ multiplex PCR; TCRdb stores just in-frame clones and leaves some out. The sample yields about 69,000 clones, roughly 61% seen once. The material sequenced was CD8+ T cells sorted from blood, taken at week 0. The receptors derive from a human donor with alopecia areata.

This sequence joins TRBV7-9 and TRBJ2-3; no firm D call. Trimming stripped 1 base from V and 0 bases from J, with 8 bases between. This CDR3 comprises 15 residues. Looked up from germline, CDR1 is SEHNR and CDR2 is FQNEAQ (reference sequence). The CDR3: CASSLVSPSTDTQYF. The CDR3 coding sequence is TGTGCCAGCAGCTTAGTGTCGCCTAGCACAGATACGCAGTATTTT.

This chain uses TRBV6-5 with TRBJ2-5, with TRBD2 as a possible D gene (5 bases). Germline lookup yields CDR1 MNHEY and CDR2 SVGAGI. Between the trimmed V and J ends, which lost 5 bases and 7 bases, there was a span of 17 bases. The CDR3 extends over 14 amino acids. The CDR3 sequence: CASSAPGVEGTQYF. CDR3 DNA: TGTGCCAGCAGTGCTCCCGGGGTCGAAGGGACCCAGTACTTC.

This clone was counted once. V is TRBV27 and J is TRBJ1-4; D remains ambiguous. V lost 8 bases and J 4 bases, leaving 14 bases between the germline ends. CDR3 length: 14 amino acids. Germline V lookup: CDR1 MNHEY, CDR2 SMNVEV (reference sequence). For the CDR3, the DNA is TGTGCCAGCGGGCGGGCGCCGATTAATGAAAAACTGTTTTTT. Translated: CASGRAPINEKLFF.

This clone was counted only a few times. The chain combines TRBV7-9 with TRBJ2-7; D gene uncertain. The CDR3 is made up of 15 amino acids. Germline V gene sequence: CDR1 SEHNR, CDR2 FQNEAQ (reference sequence). Trimming left V 5 bases short and J 2 bases short, with 16 bases between. The CDR3 protein is CASSVTVSTTYEQYF. The CDR3, as DNA: TGTGCCAGCAGCGTAACAGTGTCCACTACCTACGAGCAGTACTTC.

This clone was detected once. This chain joins TRBV27 and TRBJ1-3, with D hard to call. The germline gives CDR1 MNHEY, CDR2 SMNVEV (reference sequence). The CDR3 has 16 residues. The V gene lost 5 bases and the J gene lost 1 base, with 15 bases spanning the gap. CDR3 amino acids: CASSTIPLGSGNTIYF. For the CDR3, the DNA is TGTGCCAGCAGTACAATTCCGCTTGGTTCTGGAAACACCATATATTTT.

This sequence joins TRBV2 and TRBJ2-6, with 10 bases matching TRBD1. With V trimmed by 4 bases and J by 3 bases, 9 bases remained unmatched. This CDR3 contains 18 residues. Germline V lookup: CDR1 SNHLY, CDR2 FYNNEI. The CDR3 sequence: CASSAWIDRGRGANVLTF. CDR3 coding DNA: TGTGCCAGCAGTGCATGGATTGACAGGGGGCGTGGGGCCAACGTCCTGACTTTC.

CDR3 protein: CASSPSYVLDAQYF. The DNA for the CDR3 is TGCGCCAGCAGCCCGAGCTACGTCCTGGACGCTCAGTACTTC. The J gene is TRBJ2-7, the V gene TRBV5-1; D unresolved. CDR3 length equals 14 residues. CDR1 SGHRS and CDR2 YFSETQ come from the germline V gene. Deletions cut 4 bases from V and 10 bases from J, with 21 bases between. The whole variable domain, remainder taken from reference TRBV5-1 and TRBJ2-7, is KAGVTQTPRYLIKTRGQQVTLSCSPISGHRSVSWYQQTPGQGLQFLFEYFSETQRNKGNFPGRFSGRQFSNSRSEMNVSTLELGDSALYLCASSPSYVLDAQYFGPGTRLTVT.

The chain links TRBV2 to TRBJ2-3, with 9 bases matching TRBD1. V dropped 5 bases and J dropped 3; count of bases not matched to a gene: 3. The length of the CDR3 is 14 residues. Germline assignment: CDR1 SNHLY and CDR2 FYNNEI. The CDR3 region has the DNA TGTGCCAGCAGTCCGGGACAGGGAACAGATACGCAGTATTTT. Encoded protein: CASSPGQGTDTQYF. Together with reference TRBV2 and TRBJ2-3, the CDR3 gives the full variable domain: EPEVTQTPSHQVTQMGQEVILRCVPISNHLYFYWYRQILGQKVEFLVSFYNNEISEKSEIFDDQFSVERPDGSNFTLKIRSTKLEDSAMYFCASSPGQGTDTQYFGPGTRLTVL.

The CDR3, as DNA: TGTGCCAGCAGTTACTCCCCCGACAATGAGCAGTTCTTC. Protein sequence: CASSYSPDNEQFF. The gene calls are TRBV6-6 and TRBJ2-1; D uncertain. V was clipped by 0 bases and J by 5 bases, with 5 bases between them. In germline, CDR1 is MNHNY, CDR2 SVGAGI (reference sequence). The CDR3 length is 13 residues.

The chain is built from TRBV4-1 and TRBJ2-1, with 7 bases lining up with TRBD1. CDR3 length: 17 residues. The V gene's germline CDR1 is MGHRA and CDR2 YSYEKL. With 0 bases clipped from V and 6 bases from J, the junction kept 11 bases outside the gene matches. The CDR3 reads CASSQDHGTVNPNEQFF. DNA for the CDR3: TGCGCCAGCAGCCAAGACCACGGGACAGTCAACCCCAATGAGCAGTTCTTC.

The rearrangement uses TRBV28 and TRBJ1-1; D may be TRBD1 (6 bases). Trimming stripped 4 bases from V and 6 bases from J, with 15 bases between. This CDR3 is built from 14 residues. Germline V gene sequence: CDR1 MDHEN, CDR2 SYDVKM. The CDR3 here is CASSSLRGPAEAFF. CDR3 coding DNA: TGTGCCAGCAGTTCCTTGCGGGGGCCCGCTGAAGCTTTCTTT.

This clone came up a few times. The chain links TRBV29-1 to TRBJ2-2; 7 bases align to TRBD2. After removal of 1 base from V and 5 bases from J, the junction contained 4 bases not matched to a gene. Germline V gene data show CDR1 as SQVTM and CDR2 as ANQGSEA. CDR3 length: 14 residues. In DNA form, the CDR3 reads TGCAGCGTTGAAGCGGGGGGTAGTACCGGGGAGCTGTTTTTT. It yields the protein CSVEAGGSTGELFF.

This clone was seen a handful of times. CDR3 amino acids: CASSILSGSGDETQYF. CDR3 coding DNA: TGTGCCAGCAGTATTCTGAGCGGGAGCGGGGATGAGACCCAGTACTTC. The chain combines TRBV28 with TRBJ2-5; 8 nucleotides line up with TRBD2. CDR3 length equals 16 residues. CDR1 is MDHEN, CDR2 SYDVKM, per germline. The V segment lost 5 bases and the J segment 5 bases; nucleotides outside the gene matches: 13.

The chain carries TRBV30 and TRBJ1-5; weak D call: TRBD1 (6 bases). Germline assignment: CDR1 GTSNPN and CDR2 SVGIG (reference sequence). This CDR3 spans 13 amino acids. Deletions cut 4 bases from V and 6 bases from J, with 13 bases between. Written as DNA, the CDR3 is TGTGCCTGGAATGGGGGGCAGGGTCAGCCCCAGCATTTT. Translation gives CAWNGGQGQPQHF.

There are a few counts of this clone. The chain joins TRBV27 to TRBJ1-5, with TRBD1 identical over 10 bases. V dropped 5 bases and J dropped 3; count of bases not matched to a gene: 16. The CDR3 runs to 19 residues. CDR1 and CDR2 (germline): MNHEY, SMNVEV (reference sequence). CDR3 nucleotides: TGTGCCAGCAGTCCCCAAGCCTACGGGACAGGGGATGTCAATCAGCCCCAGCATTTT. This sequence encodes CASSPQAYGTGDVNQPQHF.

The chain joins TRBV4-1 to TRBJ2-3; 8 bases align to TRBD2. The CDR3 covers 15 residues. CDR1 is MGHRA and CDR2 is YSYEKL in the germline V gene. The V gene end was trimmed by 4 bases and the J gene end by 6 bases; junction bases not matched to a gene: 9. The CDR3 protein is CASSPGGGQGDTQYF. The DNA of the CDR3 is TGCGCCAGCAGCCCCGGCGGGGGGCAGGGGGATACGCAGTATTTT.

The chain recombines TRBV5-1 with TRBJ2-5; 13 bases align to TRBD2. The CDR3 covers 15 residues. The J segment lost 5 bases and the V segment lost 4 bases, leaving 5 bases of the junction unmatched. The germline gives CDR1 SGHRS, CDR2 YFSETQ. The CDR3 loop reads CASSVGLAGEETQYF. In DNA form, the CDR3 reads TGCGCCAGCAGCGTAGGACTAGCGGGAGAGGAGACCCAGTACTTC.

The chain combines TRBV7-8 with TRBJ2-1; D is undetermined. Germline V lookup: CDR1 SGHVS, CDR2 FQNEAQ. The CDR3 has 15 residues. Trimming left V 5 bases short and J 4 bases short, with 15 bases between. Here the CDR3 DNA reads TGTGCCAGCAGCCTCGGCTCCGGCCCTTACAATGAGCAGTTCTTC. Translation: CASSLGSGPYNEQFF. Combining the CDR3 with reference TRBV7-8 and TRBJ2-1 gives the whole variable domain GAGVSQSPRYKVAKRGQDVALRCDPISGHVSLFWYQQALGQGPEFLTYFQNEAQLDKSGLPSDRFFAERPEGSVSTLKIQRTQQEDSAVYLCASSLGSGPYNEQFFGPGTRLTVL.

CDR3 residues: CASSPEGGWDEANVLTF. For the CDR3, the DNA is TGCGCCAGCAGCCCAGAGGGCGGTTGGGATGAGGCCAACGTCCTGACTTTC. The V call is TRBV4-1, the J call TRBJ2-6; D might be TRBD2 (5 bases). CDR1 is MGHRA and CDR2 is YSYEKL in the germline V gene. CDR3 length: 17 amino acids. V dropped 4 bases and J dropped 6 bases, with 19 bases sitting between them.

This clone was detected once. The gene calls are TRBV7-9 and TRBJ1-2; a possible D gene is TRBD1 (5 bases). The germline V and J ends were trimmed by 5 bases and 6 bases, with 13 bases remaining between them. Germline CDR1 is SEHNR and CDR2 is FQNEAQ (reference sequence). The CDR3 totals 13 residues. The CDR3 DNA is TGTGCCAGCAGCCGAGGGGTAATGGATGGCTACACCTTC. Residues: CASSRGVMDGYTF.

V gene TRBV4-2 combines with J gene TRBJ2-7; 9 bases line up with TRBD2. The CDR3 is made up of 17 amino acids. The germline V gene encodes CDR1 LGHNA and CDR2 YNFKEQ. Trimming took 3 bases from V and 6 from J; bases not matched to a gene: 15. The CDR3 spells CASSQNTGAGGLREQYF. Written as DNA, the CDR3 is TGTGCCAGCAGCCAGAATACCGGCGCGGGGGGGCTTCGCGAGCAGTACTTC.

CDR3 sequence (DNA): TGTGCCAGCAGTGGTGGACAGGGGCCTGGGGCCAACGTCCTGACTTTC. Translation: CASSGGQGPGANVLTF. The chain recombines TRBV27 with TRBJ2-6, with 9 positions matching TRBD1. J was trimmed by 2 bases and V by 5 bases; bases with no gene match: 4. Germline V gene data show CDR1 as MNHEY and CDR2 as SMNVEV (reference sequence). The CDR3 has 16 amino acids.

J is TRBJ2-5 and V is TRBV4-3; weak D call: TRBD1 (6 bases). The V end was cut by 0 bases, the J end by 1 base, with 6 bases between. The CDR3 length is 14 residues. CDR1 is LGHNA and CDR2 is YSLEER in the germline V gene. CDR3 amino acids: CASSQDRGQETQYF. Here the CDR3 DNA reads TGCGCCAGCAGCCAAGACAGGGGCCAAGAGACCCAGTACTTC.

This chain uses TRBV27 with TRBJ2-1, with TRBD2 matching 10 bases. This CDR3 is built from 19 residues. Germline CDR1 MNHEY, CDR2 SMNVEV (reference sequence). With V trimmed by 3 bases and J by 7 bases, 18 bases remained unmatched. The DNA for the CDR3 is TGTGCCAGCAGTTTGACCTCAGCGGGAGGGCCCAGGGTCAGAAATGAGCAGTTCTTC. This codes for CASSLTSAGGPRVRNEQFF.

This clone has only one observation. The chain uses TRBV5-6 and TRBJ2-7; no clear D. Germline V gene sequence: CDR1 SGHDT, CDR2 YYEEEE. The CDR3 is 14 amino acids. The V end lost 4 bases, the J end lost 5 bases, and 16 bases lay between the germline ends. The CDR3, as DNA: TGTGCCAGCAGCCCCACCCGCTGGGTTGACGAGCAGTACTTC. Its translation is CASSPTRWVDEQYF.

In this sample, this clone turned up a few times. V usage is TRBV5-1 and J usage is TRBJ2-7; unclear D gene. The germline V gene encodes CDR1 SGHRS and CDR2 YFSETQ. V dropped 1 base and J dropped 1 base, with 6 bases sitting between them. CDR3 size: 13 residues. The CDR3 DNA follows: TGCGCCAGCAGCTTGAGTAGATCCTACGAGCAGTACTTC. This translates into CASSLSRSYEQYF. The full variable domain, with the rest looked up from reference TRBV5-1 and TRBJ2-7, is KAGVTQTPRYLIKTRGQQVTLSCSPISGHRSVSWYQQTPGQGLQFLFEYFSETQRNKGNFPGRFSGRQFSNSRSEMNVSTLELGDSALYLCASSLSRSYEQYFGPGTRLTVT.

V usage is TRBV9 and J usage is TRBJ2-2; D is unresolved. The germline V and J ends were trimmed by 3 bases and 9 bases, with 12 bases remaining between them. CDR1 and CDR2 from the germline V gene are SGDLS and YYNGEE. The CDR3 contains 13 residues. The CDR3 sequence: CASSAALSRELFF. CDR3 in DNA: TGTGCCAGCAGCGCCGCCCTGTCCCGGGAGCTGTTTTTT.

J is TRBJ2-1 and V is TRBV9, with 7 bases matching TRBD2. The CDR3 sequence is 17 residues long. Germline lookup yields CDR1 SGDLS and CDR2 YYNGEE. J lost 0 bases, V lost 0 bases, and 6 bases had no gene match. As DNA, the CDR3 is TGTGCCAGCAGCGTAGGTGGGAGCGGGGTCTCCTACAATGAGCAGTTCTTC. Protein sequence: CASSVGGSGVSYNEQFF.

The sample holds many counts of this clone. The V and J genes are TRBV28 and TRBJ1-2; D unclear. This CDR3 region has 14 residues. V lost 5 bases to trimming and J lost 7 bases, with 17 bases between them. Germline-derived CDR1 and CDR2 are MDHEN and SYDVKM. The CDR3 DNA sequence: TGTGCCAGCAGTCTACTTTATGCCGCCGGTGGCTACACCTTC. Its protein product is CASSLLYAAGGYTF.

This clone was seen only a few times. The V and J genes are TRBV29-1 and TRBJ1-2; 10 nucleotides line up with TRBD1. Unmatched junction bases numbered 9, after V lost 2 bases and J lost 6 bases. Germline assignment: CDR1 SQVTM and CDR2 ANQGSEA. The CDR3 is 15 residues long. Written as DNA, the CDR3 is TGCAGCGTTGAAACAGGACAGGGGGTTTCAAATGGCTACACCTTC. It encodes CSVETGQGVSNGYTF.

The sample holds one count of this clone. V usage is TRBV25-1 and J usage is TRBJ1-1, with a possible D match to TRBD1 (5 bases). The CDR3 runs to 14 residues. Germline-derived CDR1 and CDR2 are MGHDK and SYGVNS. V was shortened by 7 bases and J by 7 bases, with 19 bases between the two germline ends. The CDR3 DNA sequence: TGTGCCAGCACACCGGACACCCAACGGGGTGAAGCTTTCTTT. Protein: CASTPDTQRGEAFF.

The chain combines TRBV4-1 with TRBJ2-2; possibly TRBD1 or TRBD2 for D (5 bases each). Germline CDR1 MGHRA, CDR2 YSYEKL. V dropped 2 bases and J dropped 4 bases, with 17 bases sitting between them. This CDR3 spans 17 amino acids. The CDR3 loop reads CASSQRAGTRVTGELFF. The CDR3 nucleotides are TGCGCCAGCAGCCAACGAGCCGGGACCCGGGTCACCGGGGAGCTGTTTTTT.